This T cell receptor beta chain was recorded in a study of CD8 T cells in Susac syndrome. After extraction with the RNeasy kit, about 0.5 to 1 ug of the RNA was reverse transcribed using random hexamers. MiXCR was run by TCRdb on the immunoSEQ multiplex PCR reads, yielding one entry per CDR3 protein. The sample carries about 300,000 distinct CDR3 sequences, 65% to 90% recorded once. The trim removed 3 bases at V and 3 bases at J, leaving 21 bases unmatched. The V gene's germline CDR1 is MDHEN and CDR2 SYDVKM. The CDR3 sequence is 22 residues long. TCR beta was sequenced from blood CD8+ and CD4+ T cells.

The sequence derives from a human donor with multiple sclerosis. The chain employs TRBV28 and TRBJ2-1, with 12 bases matching TRBD2. Sequences were obtained from CD8+ T cells from PBMCs. CDR3 sequence reads: CASSFWRPAEGLAGSDYNEQFF. In nucleotides, the CDR3 is TGTGCCAGCAGTTTCTGGAGGCCCGCCGAAGGACTAGCGGGATCGGACTACAATGAGCAGTTCTTC. The full variable domain, in which reference TRBV28 and TRBJ2-1 provide the parts outside the CDR3, is DVKVTQSSRYLVKRTGEKVFLECVQDMDHENMFWYRQDPGLGLRLIYFSYDVKMKEKGDIPEGYSVSREKKERFSLILESASTNQTSMYLCASSFWRPAEGLAGSDYNEQFFGPGTRLTVL.